The clone carrying this T cell receptor (beta chain) was picked up one time. As yet, its antigen is unknown. This entry belongs to a study of shared clonotypes between healthy human individuals. Findings of the study overall: The study found roughly 5% of naive CD4 clonotypes shared across a handful of donors. Against clonotypes common to all four donors, non-shared ones had lower generation probabilities.

Generated by immunoSEQ multiplex PCR, the TCRdb table keeps only in-frame clones and is missing some. The table records 1,400,000 or so clones, about 98.5% of them present only once. The V end lost 2 bases, the J end lost 4 bases, and 11 bases lay between the germline ends. Germline V gives CDR1 MNHNY, CDR2 SVGAGI (reference sequence). The CDR3 spans 14 residues. Recent vaccinations or acute infections were absent in the healthy HIV-negative adult donors. The genes are TRBV6-6 and TRBJ1-1; TRBD1 might be the D (6 bases). Sequenced input: naive CD4+ T cells sorted from blood. Subset here: CD45RA+ positively selected. The clonotype was recovered from a man aged 25 to 45 in good health. The CDR3 DNA sequence: TGTGCCAGCAGTTACGATACCAGGGGCACTGAAGCTTTCTTT. This sequence encodes CASSYDTRGTEAFF.